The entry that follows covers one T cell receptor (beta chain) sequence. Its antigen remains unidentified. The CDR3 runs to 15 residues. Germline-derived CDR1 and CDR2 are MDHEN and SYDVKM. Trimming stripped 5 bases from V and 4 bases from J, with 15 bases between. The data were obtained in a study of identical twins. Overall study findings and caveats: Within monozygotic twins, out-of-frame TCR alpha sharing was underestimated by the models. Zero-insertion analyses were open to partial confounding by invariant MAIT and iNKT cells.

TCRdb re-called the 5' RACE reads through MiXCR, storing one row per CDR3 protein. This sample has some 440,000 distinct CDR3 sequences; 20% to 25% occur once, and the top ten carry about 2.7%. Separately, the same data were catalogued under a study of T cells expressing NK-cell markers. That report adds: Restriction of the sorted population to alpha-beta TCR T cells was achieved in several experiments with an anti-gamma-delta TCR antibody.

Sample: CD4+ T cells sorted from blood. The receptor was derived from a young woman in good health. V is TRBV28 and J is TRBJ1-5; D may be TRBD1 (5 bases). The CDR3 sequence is CASSPWLGGNQPQHF. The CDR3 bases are TGTGCCAGCAGTCCGTGGCTGGGGGGTAATCAGCCCCAGCATTTT.